This TCR beta chain was recovered during a study of somatic mutations in cytotoxic T cells in rheumatoid arthritis. Study-level background: The authors flow-sorted some V beta antibody-stained T-cell populations at nearly 100% purity, including V beta1+ cells that they sequenced for TCRB.

As to this clone: Its matching antigen is unknown.

Trimming took 0 bases from V and 4 from J, leaving 13 bases between them. The CDR3 covers 16 residues. Germline lookup yields CDR1 LGHNA and CDR2 YSLEER. Regarding the study as a whole: The study found CD8+ clonality increased with age in rheumatoid arthritis patients, not healthy controls. Patients with a largest CD8+ clone exceeding 20% of CD8+ cells numbered 8 of 65.

Libraries were prepared by immunoSEQ multiplex PCR; TCRdb keeps only in-frame clonotypes and omits some of them. The table records 20,000 to 25,000 clones, 65% to 85% of them present only once. The sequence was obtained from an adult with rheumatoid arthritis. The sequencing input was CD8+ T cells sorted from blood. V gene TRBV4-3 combines with J gene TRBJ2-1; a weak D match, TRBD2 (6 bases). CDR3 loop: CASSQDRGTFYNEQFF. CDR3 nucleotide sequence: TGCGCCAGCAGCCAAGATCGGGGGACTTTTTACAATGAGCAGTTCTTC.